This entry lists 24 T cell receptor beta chains sequenced from one sample in a study of blood T cells in healthy people across ages. Alongside a J-beta primer mix, a sample-barcoded 5' primer served in a second PCR lasting about 7 to 11 cycles. TCRdb used MiXCR to reprocess the 5' RACE reads, holding one entry per CDR3 protein. The table records about 1.8 million distinct CDR3 sequences, roughly 50% of them present only once. Specimen: blood. The source of these receptors is a woman between 40 and 50 years old in good health.

In its sample, this clonotype was seen a few times. The V call is TRBV20-1, the J call TRBJ2-5, with 9 bases that match TRBD2. CDR3 size: 13 residues. CDR1 and CDR2 (germline): DFQATT, SNEGSKA (reference sequence). With V trimmed by 7 bases and J by 1 base, 4 bases remained unmatched. The CDR3 DNA is TGCAGTGGAGCGGGGGGCCCCCAAGAGACCCAGTACTTC. Its translation: CSGAGGPQETQYF.

This sequence joins TRBV7-2 and TRBJ2-7; 8 nucleotides line up with TRBD2. Trimming at V came to 1 base and at J to 2 bases, leaving 4 bases not matched to a gene. CDR1 SGHTA and CDR2 FQGNSA come from the germline V gene. This CDR3 is built from 15 residues. This CDR3 is CASSLERGPPYEQYF. CDR3 in DNA: TGTGCCAGCAGCTTAGAGCGGGGGCCCCCCTACGAGCAGTACTTC.

The chain joins TRBV11-2 to TRBJ2-1; 9 positions match TRBD2. Germline V gene sequence: CDR1 SGHAT, CDR2 FQNNGV. The trim removed 5 bases at V and 3 bases at J, leaving 8 bases unmatched. The CDR3 is made up of 16 amino acids. The DNA for the CDR3 is TGTGCCAGCAGCCACTTAGCGGGGGACCACTACAATGAGCAGTTCTTC. This codes for CASSHLAGDHYNEQFF.

The chain has TRBV7-2 and TRBJ1-6, with D possibly matching TRBD1 (5 bases). This CDR3 has 17 residues. From germline, CDR1 is SGHTA and CDR2 FQGNSA. V was cut by 1 base and J by 14 bases, with 24 bases left in between. CDR3 region: CASSLVGGEGILATLHF. CDR3 coding DNA: TGTGCCAGCAGCTTAGTCGGGGGGGAAGGTATTTTGGCGACCCTCCACTTT. Combining the CDR3 with reference TRBV7-2 and TRBJ1-6 gives the whole variable domain GAGVSQSPSNKVTEKGKDVELRCDPISGHTALYWYRQSLGQGLEFLIYFQGNSAPDKSGLPSDRFSAERTGGSVSTLTIQRTQQEDSAVYLCASSLVGGEGILATLHFGNGTRLTVT.

The chain carries TRBV12-3 or TRBV12-4 and TRBJ2-5; 7 nucleotides line up with TRBD1. The J call is doubtful: the DNA matches TRBJ2-7 better. CDR3 length: 14 amino acids. The CDR3 loop reads CASSSTGFLDEQYF. Written as DNA, the CDR3 is TGTGCCAGCAGTTCGACAGGGTTTTTAGACGAGCAGTACTTC.

The sample holds many counts of this clonotype. The CDR3 DNA is TGTGCCAGCAGCCAGGGGGGCAAAAACATTCAGTACTTC. This sequence encodes CASSQGGKNIQYF. The chain has TRBV12-3 or TRBV12-4 and TRBJ2-4; D is perhaps TRBD1 (7 bases). The CDR3 has 13 residues. Trimming removed 6 bases from V and 3 bases from J, with 9 bases in between.

V gene TRBV3-1 combines with J gene TRBJ2-5, with D tentatively TRBD2 (5 bases). The CDR3 is 14 residues long. Trimming took 6 bases from V and 1 from J, leaving 12 bases between them. Per the germline V gene, CDR1 is LGHDT and CDR2 is YNNKEL (reference sequence). DNA for the CDR3: TGTGCCAGCAGGTATGGACTGCGCCAAGAGACCCAGTACTTC. This encodes CASRYGLRQETQYF.

This clonotype was found once. The genes are TRBV3-1 and TRBJ1-6; weak D call: TRBD1 (5 bases). CDR1 and CDR2 (germline): LGHDT, YNNKEL (reference sequence). The CDR3 is 14 residues long. V gave up 4 bases and J gave up 10 bases, with 14 bases separating them. The CDR3 loop is CASSPSGGTSPLHF. Here the CDR3 DNA reads TGTGCCAGCAGCCCCTCCGGGGGGACCTCACCCCTCCACTTT. The full variable domain, with the rest looked up from reference TRBV3-1 and TRBJ1-6, is DTAVSQTPKYLVTQMGNDKSIKCEQNLGHDTMYWYKQDSKKFLKIMFSYNNKELIINETVPNRFSPKSPDKAHLNLHINSLELGDSAVYFCASSPSGGTSPLHFGNGTRLTVT.

This clonotype has just a few counts. The chain links TRBV5-1 to TRBJ2-1; D uncertain. Germline CDR1 and CDR2: SGHRS and YFSETQ. Trimming removed 7 bases from V and 0 bases from J, with 11 bases in between. The CDR3 consists of 14 residues. The CDR3 DNA follows: TGCGCCAGCCGGCAGGTCCTCTCCTACAATGAGCAGTTCTTC. Translating gives CASRQVLSYNEQFF.

This clonotype is a singleton in its sample. The rearrangement joins TRBV19 to TRBJ2-5, with TRBD2 as a possible D gene (6 bases). Trimming took 2 bases from V and 11 from J, leaving 21 bases between them. This CDR3 comprises 15 residues. Germline V lookup: CDR1 LNHDA, CDR2 SQIVND (reference sequence). The CDR3, as DNA: TGTGCCAGTAGTATACTTGCGGGGTCGGTTGATGAGCAGTACTTC. Its translation is CASSILAGSVDEQYF.

This clonotype was seen repeatedly, ten times or more. The chain has TRBV2 and TRBJ2-7, with D perhaps TRBD1 (7 bases). V lost 1 base and J 1 base, leaving 14 bases between the germline ends. This CDR3 is 16 amino acids long. Per the germline V gene, CDR1 is SNHLY and CDR2 is FYNNEI. In nucleotides, the CDR3 is TGTGCCAGCAGTGAAGACGTCCCAGGGGGGTCCTACGAGCAGTACTTC. It is translated as CASSEDVPGGSYEQYF.

The table lists this clonotype with a few counts. This chain links TRBV7-9 with TRBJ2-3; 11 nucleotides align to TRBD2. This CDR3 is built from 17 residues. J lost 0 bases, V lost 4 bases, and 6 bases had no gene match. In germline, CDR1 is SEHNR, CDR2 FQNEAQ (reference sequence). In DNA, the CDR3 is TGTGCCAGCAGCTCGACTAGCGGGGATACTAGCACAGATACGCAGTATTTT. Translation: CASSSTSGDTSTDTQYF.

This clonotype was detected a few times. The rearrangement joins TRBV6-6 to TRBJ2-3; 11 nucleotides agree with TRBD1. This CDR3 region has 16 residues. Losses at the gene ends were 4 bases for V and 2 bases for J; bases not matched to a gene: 5. CDR1 is MNHNY, CDR2 SVGAGI, per germline (reference sequence). CDR3 bases: TGTGCCAGCAGTTGGGGACAGGGGGAGGTCACAGATACGCAGTATTTT. Amino acids: CASSWGQGEVTDTQYF.

V gene TRBV6-6 combines with J gene TRBJ2-1, with D tentatively TRBD1 or TRBD2 (5 bases each). Germline CDR1 reads MNHNY; CDR2 reads SVGAGI (reference sequence). V lost 0 bases to trimming and J lost 0 bases, with 12 bases between them. This CDR3 has 17 amino acids. CDR3 nucleotide sequence: TGTGCCAGCAGTTACTCGATCGGGGCAAGCTCCTACAATGAGCAGTTCTTC. This translates into CASSYSIGASSYNEQFF.

There are a few counts of this clonotype. The chain is built from TRBV7-2 and TRBJ2-3, with a possible D match to TRBD2 (7 bases). The germline V and J ends were trimmed by 3 bases and 2 bases, with 12 bases remaining between them. The CDR3 loop spans 15 amino acids. The germline CDR1 and CDR2 sequences are SGHTA and FQGNSA. The chain's CDR3 is CASSFRRGLTDTQYF. The DNA for the CDR3 is TGTGCCAGCAGCTTCCGGCGGGGGCTCACAGATACGCAGTATTTT.

CDR3 protein: CASSPEIGREQFF. The DNA for the CDR3 is TGTGCCAGCAGCCCGGAGATCGGAAGGGAGCAGTTCTTC. V and J are TRBV7-2 and TRBJ2-1; D ambiguous. The length of the CDR3 is 13 residues. CDR1 and CDR2 from the germline V gene are SGHTA and FQGNSA. Trimming took off 5 bases at V and 10 bases at J, with 15 bases between the two ends.

V and J are TRBV24-1 and TRBJ2-1; D is perhaps TRBD1 or TRBD2 (5 bases each). With 10 bases removed from V and 6 bases from J, the gap between germline ends came to 6 bases. CDR3 size: 10 residues. Germline CDR1 KGHDR, CDR2 SFDVKD. CDR3 in DNA: TGTGCCACTGGGGGCAATGAGCAGTTCTTC. This gives the protein CATGGNEQFF.

The rearrangement links TRBV4-3 to TRBJ1-6, with D possibly being TRBD1 (6 bases). V lost 4 bases to trimming and J lost 0 bases, with 13 bases between them. This CDR3 has 17 residues. CDR1 LGHNA and CDR2 YSLEER come from the germline V gene. The CDR3 here is CASSPRTESSYNSPLHF. For the CDR3, the DNA is TGCGCCAGCAGCCCAAGGACAGAGAGCTCCTATAATTCACCCCTCCACTTT.

This clonotype came up a few times. The chain recombines TRBV20-1 with TRBJ2-7; a weak D match, TRBD1 (5 bases). CDR1 is DFQATT, CDR2 SNEGSKA, per germline (reference sequence). Trimming took off 0 bases at V and 0 bases at J, with 15 bases between the two ends. The CDR3 runs 16 residues. The CDR3 protein is CSARDTTGWSSYEQYF. The CDR3 DNA is TGCAGTGCTAGAGATACCACAGGATGGAGCTCCTACGAGCAGTACTTC.

This clonotype showed up just a few times. The V gene is TRBV29-1, the J gene TRBJ1-2, with D uncertain. This CDR3 is built from 12 residues. The V gene's germline CDR1 is SQVTM and CDR2 ANQGSEA. Trimming removed 2 bases from V and 4 bases from J, with 8 bases in between. The CDR3 DNA reads as TGCAGCGTTGAACGCCGCTCCTATGGCTACACCTTC. Its translation: CSVERRSYGYTF.

This clonotype was counted at least ten times. The chain has TRBV5-1 and TRBJ2-3; D is unclear. There are 13 residues in the CDR3. Trimming took off 3 bases at V and 2 bases at J, with 7 bases between the two ends. Germline V gene data show CDR1 as SGHRS and CDR2 as YFSETQ. CDR3 nucleotide sequence: TGCGCCAGCAGCTCGGGCCCCACAGATACGCAGTATTTT. It is translated as CASSSGPTDTQYF.

This clonotype has just a few counts. This chain uses TRBV29-1 with TRBJ2-7; a possible D gene is TRBD2 (5 bases). CDR3 size: 11 residues. Germline V lookup: CDR1 SQVTM, CDR2 ANQGSEA. Trimming stripped 6 bases from V and 7 bases from J, with 13 bases between. CDR3 bases: TGCAGCGTGACTACCTTCAATGAGCAGTACTTC. Amino acids: CSVTTFNEQYF.

The chain is built from TRBV2 and TRBJ1-4, with 9 positions matching TRBD1. The CDR3 is 16 amino acids. In germline, CDR1 is SNHLY, CDR2 FYNNEI. J lost 7 bases, V lost 7 bases, and 13 bases had no gene match. CDR3 sequence reads: CASIGPGQGNGEKLFF. In nucleotides, the CDR3 is TGTGCCAGCATCGGACCGGGACAGGGAAACGGTGAAAAACTGTTTTTT.

The chain carries TRBV28 and TRBJ1-4, with 9 bases lining up with TRBD1. The CDR3 is 15 residues long. V dropped 3 bases and J dropped 8; count of bases not matched to a gene: 7. Germline CDR1 reads MDHEN; CDR2 reads SYDVKM. For the CDR3, the DNA is TGTGCCAGCAGTTTCACCGGGACAGGGCTGGAAAAACTGTTTTTT. It specifies CASSFTGTGLEKLFF.